These 19 T cell receptor beta chains were sequenced from one sample in a study of blood T cell repertoires in COVID-19. Assay used: immunoSEQ multiplex PCR; TCRdb lists only in-frame clones, some missing. The data contain roughly 180,000 clones, around 85% of them singletons. Sample: peripheral blood. These receptors all come from a woman aged 60-75 years with acute or convalescent COVID-19.

The J gene is TRBJ2-5, the V gene TRBV11-3, with a weak D call TRBD2 (6 bases). The CDR3 contains 15 residues. CDR1 SGHNT and CDR2 YENEEA come from the germline V gene. V was shortened by 1 base and J by 5 bases, with 14 bases between the two germline ends. CDR3 region: CASSLGGGSWETQYF. In DNA, the CDR3 is TGTGCCAGCAGCTTAGGAGGAGGGAGTTGGGAGACCCAGTACTTC.

The genes are TRBV6-5 and TRBJ2-3; 9 nucleotides agree with TRBD2. The ends lost 6 bases at V and 2 bases at J; junction bases unmatched: 6. Germline CDR1 is MNHEY and CDR2 is SVGAGI. The CDR3 consists of 15 residues. The CDR3 DNA reads as TGTGCCAGCAGGGTAGCGGGGGATTTCACAGATACGCAGTATTTT. Translating it yields CASRVAGDFTDTQYF.

This chain links TRBV6-1 with TRBJ2-6, with 8 bases matching TRBD2. V was pared by 2 bases and J by 0 bases, with 6 bases of the junction left unmatched. Germline CDR1 and CDR2: MNHNS and SASEGT. This CDR3 contains 18 residues. DNA of the CDR3: TGTGCCAGCAGTGAATTTAGCGGGATAACCTCTGGGGCCAACGTCCTGACTTTC. Its translation is CASSEFSGITSGANVLTF.

The chain joins TRBV2 to TRBJ1-2; 10 positions match TRBD1. CDR3 length: 19 amino acids. Germline-derived CDR1 and CDR2 are SNHLY and FYNNEI. Germline trimming cut 5 bases from V and 2 bases from J; bases unmatched to any gene: 17. The CDR3 coding sequence is TGTGCCAGCAGTTTATCCCTCGCCGGGACAGGGGAGCCGAACTATGGCTACACCTTC. It encodes CASSLSLAGTGEPNYGYTF. The variable domain in full, with the rest retrieved from reference TRBV2 and TRBJ1-2, is EPEVTQTPSHQVTQMGQEVILRCVPISNHLYFYWYRQILGQKVEFLVSFYNNEISEKSEIFDDQFSVERPDGSNFTLKIRSTKLEDSAMYFCASSLSLAGTGEPNYGYTFGSGTRLTVV.

The chain recombines TRBV7-9 with TRBJ2-5; 14 bases are a match to TRBD2. The CDR3 runs to 17 residues. V lost 8 bases to trimming and J lost 4 bases; unmatched junction nucleotides: 12. Germline CDR1 SEHNR, CDR2 FQNEAQ (reference sequence). The CDR3 is CASGRTSGRRELETQYF. Written as DNA, the CDR3 is TGTGCCAGCGGAAGGACTAGCGGGAGGAGGGAATTAGAGACCCAGTACTTC.

This sequence joins TRBV18 and TRBJ1-2, with TRBD1 identical over 8 bases. Germline loops: CDR1 KGHSH, CDR2 LQKENI. The CDR3 extends over 16 amino acids. After removal of 6 bases from V and 10 bases from J, the junction contained 19 bases not matched to a gene. Here the CDR3 reads CASSARTGRALNNYTF. Written as DNA, the CDR3 is TGTGCCAGCTCCGCCCGGACAGGGAGGGCCTTAAATAACTACACCTTC.

J is TRBJ2-1 and V is TRBV9; D is unresolved. Germline V gene data show CDR1 as SGDLS and CDR2 as YYNGEE. The CDR3 is 14 amino acids. The germline V and J ends were trimmed by 0 bases and 8 bases, with 12 bases remaining between them. CDR3 loop: CASSVATGFDEQFF. CDR3 sequence (DNA): TGTGCCAGCAGCGTAGCGACTGGGTTCGATGAGCAGTTCTTC.

The V call is TRBV11-2, the J call TRBJ2-7, with D maybe TRBD2 (6 bases). V was clipped by 1 base and J by 1 base, with 11 bases between them. CDR3 length: 15 amino acids. Germline CDR1 is SGHAT and CDR2 is FQNNGV. In nucleotides, the CDR3 is TGTGCCAGCAGCTTAGTTCGGGACTCTTCCTACGAGCAGTACTTC. Translating gives CASSLVRDSSYEQYF.

The chain has TRBV9 and TRBJ1-2; D remains ambiguous. V lost 0 bases to trimming and J lost 1 base, with 10 bases between them. Germline V CDR1 and CDR2: SGDLS, YYNGEE. The length of the CDR3 is 15 residues. CDR3 nucleotide sequence: TGTGCCAGCAGCGTAGCCCCTCGGGTTAACTATGGCTACACCTTC. Translating gives CASSVAPRVNYGYTF.

CDR3 bases: TGTGCCAGCAGTTTAAGTAGAAACATTCAGTACTTC. Translating it yields CASSLSRNIQYF. The J gene is TRBJ2-4, the V gene TRBV28; unclear D gene. Trimming removed 2 bases from V and 6 bases from J, with 5 bases in between. The CDR3 is 12 residues long. Germline values: CDR1 MDHEN, CDR2 SYDVKM.

This clone has a single count. The rearrangement joins TRBV9 to TRBJ1-6; 8 nucleotides line up with TRBD1. Trimming cost V 5 bases and J 6 bases; bases outside gene matches: 1. This CDR3 has 13 amino acids. CDR1 and CDR2 from the germline V gene are SGDLS and YYNGEE. CDR3 DNA: TGTGCCAGCAGTGACAGGGGTAATTCACCCCTCCACTTT. This sequence encodes CASSDRGNSPLHF.

The rearrangement links TRBV12-5 to TRBJ2-1, with 10 bases matching TRBD2. CDR1 and CDR2 (germline): LGHNT, FRNRAP. The CDR3 spans 17 residues. Germline trimming cut 1 base from V and 6 bases from J; bases unmatched to any gene: 9. The CDR3 loop reads CASGLDLSSGSPNEQFF. CDR3 nucleotide sequence: TGTGCTAGTGGTTTGGACCTCTCTAGCGGGAGCCCCAATGAGCAGTTCTTC. Together with reference TRBV12-5 and TRBJ2-1, the CDR3 gives the full variable domain: DARVTQTPRHKVTEMGQEVTMRCQPILGHNTVFWYRQTMMQGLELLAYFRNRAPLDDSGMPKDRFSAEMPDATLATLKIQPSEPRDSAVYFCASGLDLSSGSPNEQFFGPGTRLTVL.

The chain combines TRBV15 with TRBJ2-1, with 12 bases identical to TRBD2. J was trimmed by 15 bases and V by 0 bases; bases with no gene match: 12. Germline loops: CDR1 LNHNV, CDR2 YYDKDF (reference sequence). There are 16 residues in the CDR3. The CDR3, as DNA: TGTGCCACCAGCAGAGATGTGGCTAGCGGGAGGGTCTCCGTGTTCTTC. It translates to CATSRDVASGRVSVFF.

This sequence joins TRBV21-1 and TRBJ2-7; TRBD1 is taken as the D call from the table, unchecked against the DNA. TRBV21-1 counts as a pseudogene. The CDR3 consists of 16 residues. CDR3 residues: CASSKRQPTPFYEQYV. The CDR3 nucleotides are TGTGCCAGCAGCAAAAGACAACCAACCCCCTTCTACGAGCAGTACGTC.

CDR3 DNA sequence: TGTGCCAGCAGTTACCCGCAGGGGTCGGGCTCCGGGGAGCTGTTTTTT. Residues: CASSYPQGSGSGELFF. The chain joins TRBV6-5 to TRBJ2-2, with a tentative D call TRBD1 (6 bases). The CDR3 length is 16 residues. Per the germline V gene, CDR1 is MNHEY and CDR2 is SVGAGI. V lost 2 bases to trimming and J lost 6 bases, with 16 bases between them.

CDR3 in DNA: TGTGCCAGCAGCTCTGGACAGGATTTGTATGAAAAACTGTTTTTT. This codes for CASSSGQDLYEKLFF. This chain joins TRBV2 and TRBJ1-4, with TRBD1 matching 7 bases. The CDR3 spans 15 residues. V was pared by 6 bases and J by 6 bases, with 10 bases of the junction left unmatched. Per the germline V gene, CDR1 is SNHLY and CDR2 is FYNNEI.

The CDR3 reads CASSPTGTVANQPQHF. The CDR3 bases are TGTGCCAGCAGCCCAACCGGGACAGTAGCTAATCAGCCCCAGCATTTT. The J gene is TRBJ1-5, the V gene TRBV16, with TRBD1 matching over 7 bases. CDR3 length: 16 residues. After removal of 4 bases from V and 4 bases from J, the junction contained 10 bases not matched to a gene. Per germline, CDR1 KGHSY and CDR2 FQNENV.

The chain is built from TRBV18 and TRBJ1-2; maybe TRBD1 (6 bases). V was trimmed by 6 bases and J by 4 bases, leaving 12 bases between them. This CDR3 comprises 13 residues. The V gene's germline CDR1 is KGHSH and CDR2 LQKENI. Here the CDR3 reads CASSPGHLYGYTF. The DNA of the CDR3 is TGTGCCAGCTCCCCGGGACACCTCTATGGCTACACCTTC.

CDR3 coding DNA: TGTGCCAGCAGCCAAACAGGGGGCAACACCGGGGAGCTGTTTTTT. It translates to CASSQTGGNTGELFF. The V and J genes are TRBV5-4 and TRBJ2-2; 9 nucleotides match TRBD1. This CDR3 is built from 15 residues. The germline gives CDR1 SGHNT, CDR2 YYREEE (reference sequence). The V and J ends lost 4 bases and 2 bases, in that order; junction bases with no gene match: 3.